This T cell receptor beta chain was documented in a study of T-cell memory formation after mild COVID-19. Study outcomes and limitations: Mainly CM and EM harbored the contracting CD4+ clones; mainly EMRA harbored the CD8+ ones.

TCRdb analysed the 5' RACE reads with MiXCR anew, one entry per CDR3 protein. The table includes around 180,000 distinct CDR3 sequences, about a sixth detected once. CDR1 is DFQATT and CDR2 is SNEGSKA in the germline V gene (reference sequence). The CDR3 loop spans 14 amino acids. Trimming cost V 0 bases and J 6 bases, with 13 bases left between them. About this clonotype: What it binds is unknown.

This clonotype was obtained from an adult woman who had mild COVID-19 (a few samples of this study predate the infection). Cell type and time point are not known. This chain links TRBV20-1 with TRBJ2-3; tentatively, D is TRBD2 (7 bases). Specimen: PBMCs or a T cell subset sorted from them (not recorded which). The CDR3 DNA reads TGCAGTGCTAGAGAAGGGGGGGCCGGGGATACGCAGTATTTT. Its protein product is CSAREGGAGDTQYF.